At least ten counts were recorded for the clone carrying this T cell receptor beta chain. Its antigen is undetermined. Lactation, pregnancy, other autoimmune disease or uncontrolled infection led to exclusion of patients. Diagnoses used clinical symptoms, serum thyroxine and TRAb, thyroid ultrasound and orbital computed tomography. At first hyperthyroidism diagnosis, before any ophthalmopathy symptoms, the blood sample was collected. The entry originates in a study of T cells in Graves' hyperthyroidism and ophthalmopathy. Findings and limits, study-wide: Most thyroid clonotypes expanded above 0.001 were also detected in blood.

Authors of the study amplified TCR beta CDR3 regions from RNA transcripts. Primed by the HTBI set, a first-round RT-PCR was run on the TCR CDR3. Using its own MiXCR run on the multiplex PCR reads, TCRdb lists one record per CDR3 protein. The sample holds 370,000 or so distinct CDR3 sequences; 15% to 18% are singletons and the top ten take around 30%. This CDR3 region has 16 residues. Germline CDR1 is SQVTM and CDR2 is ANQGSEA. The V and J ends lost 6 bases and 4 bases respectively, with 24 bases between them. The V and J genes are TRBV29-1 and TRBJ1-1, with TRBD1 as a possible D gene (6 bases). The sequenced sample consisted of blood. The clonotype was recovered from a woman aged 18-29 years with Graves' hyperthyroidism that later progressed to Graves' ophthalmopathy. The DNA of the CDR3 is TGCAGCGTCGACTGGTGGGGGGGCGGCCGGGGCACTGAAGCTTTCTTT. Protein: CSVDWWGGGRGTEAFF.